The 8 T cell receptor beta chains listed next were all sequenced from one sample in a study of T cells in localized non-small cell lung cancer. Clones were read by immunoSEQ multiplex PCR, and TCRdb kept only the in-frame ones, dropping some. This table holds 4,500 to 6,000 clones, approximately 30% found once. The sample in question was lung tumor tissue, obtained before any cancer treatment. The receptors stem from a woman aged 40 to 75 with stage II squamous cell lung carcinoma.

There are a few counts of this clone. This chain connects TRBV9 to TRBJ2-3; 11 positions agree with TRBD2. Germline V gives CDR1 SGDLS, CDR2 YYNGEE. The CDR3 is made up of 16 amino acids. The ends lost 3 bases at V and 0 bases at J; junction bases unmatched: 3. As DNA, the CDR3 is TGTGCCAGCAGCGCGGGACTAGCGGCGAGCACAGATACGCAGTATTTT. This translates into CASSAGLAASTDTQYF.

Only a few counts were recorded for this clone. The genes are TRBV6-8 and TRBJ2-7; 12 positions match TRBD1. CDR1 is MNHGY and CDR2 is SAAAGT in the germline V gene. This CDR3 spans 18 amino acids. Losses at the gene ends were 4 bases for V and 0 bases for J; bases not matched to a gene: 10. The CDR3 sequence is CASSSPGQGAFSSYEQYF. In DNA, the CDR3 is TGTGCCAGCAGTTCACCGGGACAGGGGGCATTTAGCTCCTACGAGCAGTACTTC.

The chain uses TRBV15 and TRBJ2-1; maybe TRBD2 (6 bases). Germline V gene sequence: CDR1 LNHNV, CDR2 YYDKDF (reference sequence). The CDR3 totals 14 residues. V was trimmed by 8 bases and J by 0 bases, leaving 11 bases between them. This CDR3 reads CATAGPSSYNEQFF. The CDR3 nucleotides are TGTGCCACCGCGGGACCCAGCTCCTACAATGAGCAGTTCTTC.

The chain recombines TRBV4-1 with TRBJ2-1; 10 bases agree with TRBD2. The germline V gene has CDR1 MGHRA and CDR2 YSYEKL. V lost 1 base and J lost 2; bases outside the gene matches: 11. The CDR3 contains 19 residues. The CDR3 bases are TGCGCCAGCAGCCAAGCTCCCCTTCCTAGCGGGAGTACCTACAATGAGCAGTTCTTC. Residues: CASSQAPLPSGSTYNEQFF.

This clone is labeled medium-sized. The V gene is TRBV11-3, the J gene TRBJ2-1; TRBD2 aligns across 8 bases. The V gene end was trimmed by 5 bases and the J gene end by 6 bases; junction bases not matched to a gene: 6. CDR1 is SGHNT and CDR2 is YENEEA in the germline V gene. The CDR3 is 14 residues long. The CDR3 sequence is CASSPAAGVNEQFF. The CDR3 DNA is TGTGCCAGCAGCCCGGCAGCGGGAGTCAATGAGCAGTTCTTC.

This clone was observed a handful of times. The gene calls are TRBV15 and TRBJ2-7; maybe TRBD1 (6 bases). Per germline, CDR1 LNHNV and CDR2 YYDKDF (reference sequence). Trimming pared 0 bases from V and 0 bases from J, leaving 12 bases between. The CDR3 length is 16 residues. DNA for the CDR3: TGTGCCACCAGCAGAGATAGAGGGGGAGCCTCCTACGAGCAGTACTTC. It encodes CATSRDRGGASYEQYF.

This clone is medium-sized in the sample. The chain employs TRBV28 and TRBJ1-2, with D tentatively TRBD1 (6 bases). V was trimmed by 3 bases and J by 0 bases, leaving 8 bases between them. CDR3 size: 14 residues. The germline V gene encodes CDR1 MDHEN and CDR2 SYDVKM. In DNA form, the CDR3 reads TGTGCCAGCAGTTTCGGACAGACTAACTATGGCTACACCTTC. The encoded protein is CASSFGQTNYGYTF.

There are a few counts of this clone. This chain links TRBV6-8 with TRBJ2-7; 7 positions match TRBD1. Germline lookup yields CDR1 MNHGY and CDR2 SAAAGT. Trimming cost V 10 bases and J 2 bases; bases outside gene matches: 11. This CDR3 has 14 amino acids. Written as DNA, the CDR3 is TGTGCCACCACCATCCCAGGGGGTACCTACGAGCAGTACTTC. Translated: CATTIPGGTYEQYF.